The entry below describes one T cell receptor beta chain. Its antigen is unidentified. An end of the junction does not agree with germline; a read error may underlie this. Distinct nucleotide sequences in the sample also encode this CDR3. These data belong to a study of cytomegalovirus exposure and HLA in healthy donors. The CDR3 runs 17 residues. Germline V gives CDR1 MNHEY, CDR2 SMNVEV (reference sequence). The method was immunoSEQ multiplex PCR; TCRdb's version includes in-frame clones alone and lacks a portion of them. The sample holds 150,000 or so clones; approximately 86% are singletons and the top ten take approximately 20%. General study results and limits: Subsequent analysis showed first-cohort TCR clusters tending to co-occur in 120 validation repertoires. Reportedly, diagnosis of cytomegalovirus status by the classifier showed high specificity and sensitivity.

The rearrangement joins TRBV27 to TRBJ2-7; 7 bases fit TRBD1. The receptor comes from a man younger than 35 in good health and CMV-seropositive. The sequenced sample consisted of PBMCs. In nucleotides, the CDR3 is TGTGCCAGCAGTTTATATTCCCGACAGGGCCAAACCTATGAGCAGTACTTC. Translated: CASSLYSRQGQTYEQYF.